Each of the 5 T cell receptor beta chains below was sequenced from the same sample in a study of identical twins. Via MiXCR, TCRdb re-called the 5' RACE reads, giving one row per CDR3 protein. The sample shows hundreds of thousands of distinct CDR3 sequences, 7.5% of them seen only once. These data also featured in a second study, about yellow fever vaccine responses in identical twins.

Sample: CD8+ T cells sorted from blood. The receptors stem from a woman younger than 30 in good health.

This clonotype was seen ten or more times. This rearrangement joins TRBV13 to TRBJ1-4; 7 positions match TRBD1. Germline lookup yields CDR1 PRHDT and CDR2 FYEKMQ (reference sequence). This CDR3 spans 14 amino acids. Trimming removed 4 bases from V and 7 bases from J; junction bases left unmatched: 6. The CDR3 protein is CASSSTGHGEKLFF. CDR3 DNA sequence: TGTGCCAGCAGCTCGACAGGGCACGGTGAAAAACTGTTTTTT.

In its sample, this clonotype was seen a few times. CDR3 in amino acids: CASSYRAGDIYSTDTQYF. CDR3 nucleotides: TGTGCCAGCAGTTACCGAGCGGGGGATATCTATAGTACAGATACGCAGTATTTT. J is TRBJ2-3 and V is TRBV6-5; 8 nucleotides line up with TRBD2. There are 18 residues in the CDR3. CDR1 is MNHEY and CDR2 is SVGAGI in the germline V gene. The V and J ends lost 2 bases and 3 bases, in that order; junction bases with no gene match: 13.

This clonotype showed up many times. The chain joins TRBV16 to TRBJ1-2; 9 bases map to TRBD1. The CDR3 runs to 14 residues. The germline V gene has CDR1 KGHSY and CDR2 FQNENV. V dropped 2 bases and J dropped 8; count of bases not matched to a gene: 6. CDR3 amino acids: CASSQETGGDGYTF. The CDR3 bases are TGTGCCAGCAGCCAAGAGACAGGGGGTGACGGCTACACCTTC.

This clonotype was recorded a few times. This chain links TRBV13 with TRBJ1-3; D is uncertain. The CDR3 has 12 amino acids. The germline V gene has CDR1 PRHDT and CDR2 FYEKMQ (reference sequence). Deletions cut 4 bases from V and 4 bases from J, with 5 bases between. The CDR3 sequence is CASSSTGNTIYF. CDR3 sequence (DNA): TGTGCCAGCAGCTCCACGGGAAACACCATATATTTT.

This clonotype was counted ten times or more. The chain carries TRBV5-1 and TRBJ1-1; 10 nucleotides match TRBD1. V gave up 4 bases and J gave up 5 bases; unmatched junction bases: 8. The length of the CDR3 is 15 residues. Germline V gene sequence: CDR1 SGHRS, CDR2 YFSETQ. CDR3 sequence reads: CASSPRTGGKTEAFF. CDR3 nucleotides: TGCGCCAGCAGCCCACGGACAGGGGGAAAAACTGAAGCTTTCTTT.